Listed below are T cell receptor beta chains from one sample, sequenced in a study of blood T cell repertoires in COVID-19. Sequencing used immunoSEQ multiplex PCR; TCRdb keeps in-frame clones, though not all of them. This table has fewer than 120,000 clones, approximately 90% appearing once. Sequences were obtained from peripheral blood. Receptors were obtained from a human donor in a cohort sampled during active COVID-19. CDR3s include the opening cysteine and the closing phenylalanine or tryptophan. The order of the fields is clone size, V gene, J gene, D gene, CDR3 DNA, CDR3 protein. A D gene is named only where the DNA matches it firmly. Expanded clones are given a class, and other clones once, few, many or no size at all.

>once|TRBV12-5|TRBJ1-5|NA
TGTGCTAGTGGTTTGGCTCCCTCTTATCAGCCCCAGCATTTT
CASGLAPSYQPQHF
>NA|TRBV19|TRBJ2-7|TRBD1
TGTGCCAGTCAACAGGGGGCGGGTGTCTACGAGCAGTACTTC
CASQQGAGVYEQYF
>NA|TRBV7-9|TRBJ2-5|NA
TGTGCCAGCAGCTTAGTCGCCAGGGTTGAGACCCAGTACTTC
CASSLVARVETQYF
>NA|TRBV30|TRBJ2-3|TRBD2
TGTGCCTGGATTTCCAGCGGGGGGGTTCCACGAGGTACGCAGTATTTT
CAWISSGGVPRGTQYF
>few|TRBV7-8|TRBJ1-5|TRBD1
TGTGCCAGCAGCCGAGGACAGGGCCTCAATCAGCCCCAGCATTTT
CASSRGQGLNQPQHF
>NA|TRBV30|TRBJ2-7|TRBD1
TGTGCCTGGAGCCCGGGACAGCTCGTCAGGGCCGAGCAGTACTTC
CAWSPGQLVRAEQYF
>NA|TRBV5-1|TRBJ2-3|TRBD2
TGCGCCAGCAGCCTTAGCGGGCTCACAGATACGCAGTATTTT
CASSLSGLTDTQYF
>NA|TRBV25-1|TRBJ2-7|TRBD1
TGTGCCAGCAGTCCATCGAACAGGGGCTCCTACGAGCAGTACTTC
CASSPSNRGSYEQYF
>NA|TRBV27|TRBJ2-7|TRBD1
TGTGCCAGCAGACAGGACAGGGCCCACGAGCAGTACTTC
CASRQDRAHEQYF
>NA|TRBV28|TRBJ1-2|NA
TGTGCCAGCAGCCTCCTTAACTATGGCTACACCTTC
CASSLLNYGYTF
>NA|TRBV7-6|TRBJ2-1|TRBD2
TGTGCCAGCAGCTTAGGCGGGACTAGCGGATACAATGAGCAGTTCTTC
CASSLGGTSGYNEQFF
>NA|TRBV9|TRBJ2-5|TRBD2
TGTGCCAGCAGCGTAGCGGGAGGCCTGGAGACCCAGTACTTC
CASSVAGGLETQYF
>NA|TRBV10-2|TRBJ1-4|TRBD1
TGCGCCAGCAGTGAGTCGACCGGGACAGGGAACGAAAAACTGTTTTTT
CASSESTGTGNEKLFF
>few|TRBV6-6|TRBJ2-1|NA
TGTGCCAGCAGCTCCAGGGCCTACAATGAGCAGTTCTTC
CASSSRAYNEQFF
>NA|TRBV11-3|TRBJ1-1|NA
TGTGCCAGCAGCTTAGGGCTCAGGGTAGACGCTGAAGCTTTCTTT
CASSLGLRVDAEAFF
>NA|TRBV6-1|TRBJ1-2|TRBD1
TGTGCCAGCAGTCTTACAGGGGTCTATGGCTACACCTTC
CASSLTGVYGYTF
>once|TRBV5-1|TRBJ2-2|NA
TGCGCCAGCAGCGCGGCGGGCGAGGGGAACACCGGGGAGCTGTTTTTT
CASSAAGEGNTGELFF
>NA|TRBV6-5|TRBJ2-3|NA
TGTGCCAGCAGTTACTCGTCAAGGGGTAGCACAGATACGCAGTATTTT
CASSYSSRGSTDTQYF
>NA|TRBV10-3|TRBJ2-3|TRBD2
TGTGCCATCAGTGAGGCAGCGGGAGGGCCGGTAGATACGCAGTATTTT
CAISEAAGGPVDTQYF
>NA|TRBV7-9|TRBJ1-1|NA
TGTGCCAGCACCATCACGAGCACTGAAGCTTTCTTT
CASTITSTEAFF
>NA|TRBV7-3|TRBJ2-2|TRBD1
TGTGCCAGCAGCCTAAGGGACAGGGGGAACACCGGGGAGCTGTTTTTT
CASSLRDRGNTGELFF
>NA|TRBV7-3|TRBJ2-2|TRBD2
TGTGCCAGCAGCCCTACGGGGGGGAACACCGGGGAGCTGTTTTTT
CASSPTGGNTGELFF
>NA|TRBV6-5|TRBJ2-7|TRBD2
TGTGCCAGCAAACGAACACTAGCGGGGGTGGGCGAGCAGTACTTC
CASKRTLAGVGEQYF
>NA|TRBV5-1|TRBJ1-6|TRBD1
TGCGCCAGCAGCTTACAGGGGGCATGGGGTGATTCACCCCTCCACTTT
CASSLQGAWGDSPLHF
>NA|TRBV29-1|TRBJ1-3|NA
TGCAGCGGTCTCCGGGTCTTTGGAAACACCATATATTTT
CSGLRVFGNTIYF
>NA|TRBV5-1|TRBJ2-2|NA
TGCGCCAGCAGCTACAGGACAGTTAACACCGGGGAGCTGTTTTTT
CASSYRTVNTGELFF
>once|TRBV5-6|TRBJ1-4|TRBD1
TGTGCCAGCAGCTTGGCCGGGACAGGGTTTGAAAAACTGTTTTTT
CASSLAGTGFEKLFF
>NA|TRBV29-1|TRBJ2-7|TRBD2
TGCAGCGTTGCACCCCGGACTAGCGGTAATGGGGAGCAGTACTTC
CSVAPRTSGNGEQYF
>NA|TRBV5-1|TRBJ2-7|NA
TGCGCCAGCAGTTTGGAAGGGGTCTACGAGCAGTACTTC
CASSLEGVYEQYF
>NA|TRBV11-2|TRBJ1-4|NA
TGTGCCAGCAGCTGGGACACAGGAGAACTGTTTTTT
CASSWDTGELFF
>NA|TRBV6-5|TRBJ1-6|NA
TGTGCCAGCAGTTTCCACAGGGCCAATTCACCCCTCCACTTT
CASSFHRANSPLHF
>NA|TRBV19|TRBJ1-6|TRBD1
TGTGCCAGTACCCCGGGACAGGGTCTTAAGAATTCACCCCTCCACTTT
CASTPGQGLKNSPLHF
>NA|TRBV3-1/TRBV3-2|TRBJ1-1|NA
TGTGCCAGCCGGCGGGGCACTGAAGCTTTCTTT
CASRRGTEAFF
>NA|TRBV29-1|TRBJ1-1|TRBD1
TGCAGCGTTGTTGGACAGGCTGAAGCTTTCTTT
CSVVGQAEAFF